Listed here are 31 T cell receptor beta chains from one sample, sequenced in a study of T cells after yellow fever vaccination. Each CDR3 protein gets one entry after TCRdb re-called the 5' RACE reads with MiXCR. This sample carries some 150,000 distinct CDR3 sequences, 8% to 13% of them seen once, and the ten largest clones take roughly a third. The sequenced sample was CD8+ T cells sorted from PBMCs, obtained 15 days after the yellow fever booster vaccination. Receptors originate from a man between 18 and 35 years old who received the YFV17D yellow fever vaccine.

Many counts were recorded for this clonotype. This rearrangement joins TRBV15 to TRBJ2-1; maybe TRBD2 (5 bases). CDR3 length: 17 amino acids. Looked up from germline, CDR1 is LNHNV and CDR2 is YYDKDF (reference sequence). Trimming took 11 bases from V and 5 from J, leaving 28 bases between them. Here the CDR3 reads CAAGRGVLNFLNNEQFF. Written as DNA, the CDR3 is TGTGCCGCTGGTCGGGGAGTCCTGAACTTCCTCAACAATGAGCAGTTCTTC.

This clonotype occurred a few times. The chain links TRBV4-1 to TRBJ2-5; D assignment may be TRBD1 or TRBD2 (6 bases each). Germline-derived CDR1 and CDR2 are MGHRA and YSYEKL. CDR3 length: 15 residues. V dropped 2 bases and J dropped 1 base, with 11 bases sitting between them. In DNA, the CDR3 is TGCGCCAGCAGCCAACCGGGGGCACTCCAAGAGACCCAGTACTTC. This sequence encodes CASSQPGALQETQYF.

V is TRBV7-2 and J is TRBJ1-5; D may be TRBD1 (5 bases). The CDR3 is made up of 13 amino acids. Germline V gene sequence: CDR1 SGHTA, CDR2 FQGNSA. Trimming removed 0 bases at V and 9 bases at J, with 9 bases between. The CDR3 reads CASSLAGGGPQHF. The CDR3 DNA is TGTGCCAGCAGCTTAGCGGGGGGGGGGCCCCAGCATTTT.

This clonotype was recorded many times. This rearrangement joins TRBV18 to TRBJ2-7; D is possibly TRBD1 or TRBD2 (5 bases each). Germline V CDR1 and CDR2: KGHSH, LQKENI. V was clipped by 5 bases and J by 2 bases, with 10 bases between them. The CDR3 runs to 13 residues. CDR3 bases: TGTGCCAGCTCAGTCGGGACCACCTACGAGCAGTACTTC. Translated: CASSVGTTYEQYF.

This clonotype was detected a few times. The rearrangement uses TRBV20-1 and TRBJ1-2, with 10 bases identical to TRBD1. The CDR3 spans 15 residues. Looked up from germline, CDR1 is DFQATT and CDR2 is SNEGSKA (reference sequence). Trimming removed 1 base from V and 3 bases from J; junction bases left unmatched: 5. The CDR3 protein is CSARVPGTGDYGYTF. The DNA of the CDR3 is TGCAGTGCTAGAGTGCCCGGGACAGGGGACTATGGCTACACCTTC.

This clonotype came up a few times. The gene calls are TRBV9 and TRBJ1-2, with 7 positions matching TRBD1. Germline values: CDR1 SGDLS, CDR2 YYNGEE. This CDR3 spans 16 amino acids. V trimming: 1 base; J trimming: 5 bases; junction bases outside the gene matches: 11. CDR3 residues: CASSVNPVQGGYGYTF. CDR3 nucleotides: TGTGCCAGCAGCGTAAATCCCGTCCAGGGGGGATATGGCTACACCTTC.

The CDR3: CATSDWGTGEQYF. CDR3 sequence (DNA): TGTGCCACCAGTGATTGGGGGACAGGCGAGCAGTACTTC. The chain carries TRBV24-1 and TRBJ2-7; 8 bases are shared with TRBD1. The CDR3 is 13 amino acids. Unmatched junction bases numbered 2, after V lost 2 bases and J lost 6 bases. Looked up from germline, CDR1 is KGHDR and CDR2 is SFDVKD.

Many counts were recorded for this clonotype. The V and J genes are TRBV29-1 and TRBJ2-5, with D possibly being TRBD1 (8 bases). The germline V gene has CDR1 SQVTM and CDR2 ANQGSEA. The germline V and J ends were trimmed by 5 bases and 5 bases, with 21 bases remaining between them. CDR3 length equals 15 residues. The CDR3 nucleotides read TGCAGCGTTTTGGGTCCACAGGGGGAGGGGGAGACCCAGTACTTC. As protein: CSVLGPQGEGETQYF.

This clonotype showed up just a few times. The chain recombines TRBV10-3 with TRBJ2-5, with D perhaps given as TRBD1 or TRBD2 (5 bases each). Trimming took 4 bases from V and 2 from J, leaving 11 bases between them. Germline-derived CDR1 and CDR2 are ENHRY and SYGVKD. The CDR3 is 14 residues long. CDR3 protein: CAISVGDGQETQYF. The CDR3 DNA is TGTGCCATCAGTGTCGGGGACGGGCAAGAGACCCAGTACTTC.

This chain links TRBV11-1 with TRBJ2-7; the match to TRBD1 covers 7 bases. Germline CDR1 reads SGHAT; CDR2 reads FQDESV (reference sequence). The V segment lost 5 bases and the J segment 2 bases; nucleotides outside the gene matches: 3. This CDR3 contains 13 residues. The CDR3 DNA reads as TGTGCCAGCAGCCAGGGACAGCCCTACGAGCAGTACTTC. Protein sequence: CASSQGQPYEQYF.

The rearrangement joins TRBV25-1 to TRBJ1-4; D is possibly TRBD1 (6 bases). CDR1 is MGHDK, CDR2 SYGVNS, per germline. This CDR3 comprises 13 residues. Trimming removed 4 bases at V and 8 bases at J, with 11 bases between. CDR3 in DNA: TGTGCCAGCAGTGTGGGGGGGGCCGAAAAACTGTTTTTT. It translates to CASSVGGAEKLFF.

Only a few counts were recorded for this clonotype. V is TRBV6-2 or TRBV6-3 and J is TRBJ2-1; 9 bases align to TRBD2. With V trimmed by 5 bases and J by 6 bases, 5 bases remained unmatched. The CDR3 is made up of 14 amino acids. The germline gives CDR1 MNHEY, CDR2 SVGEGT. CDR3 DNA: TGTGCCAGCAGTACCCTAGCGGGGCTCAATGAGCAGTTCTTC. This translates into CASSTLAGLNEQFF.

This clonotype was seen ten or more times. The chain links TRBV5-1 to TRBJ1-1, with no clear D. Germline loops: CDR1 SGHRS, CDR2 YFSETQ. Deletions cut 2 bases from V and 1 base from J, with 9 bases between. This CDR3 is built from 14 residues. The CDR3 loop reads CASSFRRTNTEAFF. As DNA, the CDR3 is TGCGCCAGCAGCTTCAGACGGACGAACACTGAAGCTTTCTTT.

This clonotype has just a few counts. The V and J genes are TRBV5-1 and TRBJ2-5; 11 bases map to TRBD2. This CDR3 comprises 17 residues. Per the germline V gene, CDR1 is SGHRS and CDR2 is YFSETQ. The ends lost 3 bases at V and 4 bases at J; junction bases unmatched: 11. This CDR3 reads CASSSPASGGLGETQYF. The CDR3, as DNA: TGCGCCAGCAGCTCCCCCGCTAGCGGGGGGTTAGGAGAGACCCAGTACTTC.

In DNA, the CDR3 is TGTGCCAGCACTTTCAACCTTGGCAAGTTAGTAGTCAAAAACACCATATATTTT. Translating it yields CASTFNLGKLVVKNTIYF. The rearrangement links TRBV12-3 or TRBV12-4 to TRBJ1-3; D remains unclear. This CDR3 has 18 residues. With 7 bases removed from V and 6 bases from J, the gap between germline ends came to 28 bases.

This clonotype was seen only a few times. The rearrangement links TRBV2 to TRBJ2-5; D gene ambiguous. Germline values: CDR1 SNHLY, CDR2 FYNNEI. The CDR3 contains 14 residues. Trimming left V 1 base short and J 1 base short, with 7 bases between. Written as DNA, the CDR3 is TGTGCCAGCAGTGAAGAAGGCTTCCAAGAGACCCAGTACTTC. Residues: CASSEEGFQETQYF.

This clonotype was detected a few times. The J gene is TRBJ1-1, the V gene TRBV29-1; 7 bases align to TRBD1. The CDR3 loop spans 16 amino acids. V dropped 7 bases and J dropped 3; count of bases not matched to a gene: 17. The germline gives CDR1 SQVTM, CDR2 ANQGSEA. CDR3 sequence reads: CSALGQGVRRYTEAFF. In DNA form, the CDR3 reads TGCAGCGCCCTAGGGCAGGGGGTACGTAGGTACACTGAAGCTTTCTTT.

This clonotype showed up many times. V gene TRBV11-2 combines with J gene TRBJ2-3; 7 bases line up with TRBD2. The V segment lost 5 bases and the J segment 4 bases; nucleotides outside the gene matches: 6. The CDR3 is 14 amino acids. The V gene's germline CDR1 is SGHAT and CDR2 FQNNGV. For the CDR3, the DNA is TGTGCCAGCAGCGCGCGGGGGATCGCAGATACGCAGTATTTT. Residues: CASSARGIADTQYF. Complete variable domain (other parts from reference TRBV11-2 and TRBJ2-3): EAGVAQSPRYKIIEKRQSVAFWCNPISGHATLYWYQQILGQGPKLLIQFQNNGVVDDSQLPKDRFSAERLKGVDSTLKIQPAKLEDSAVYLCASSARGIADTQYFGPGTRLTVL.

The V gene is TRBV27, the J gene TRBJ2-2; D is unresolved. In germline, CDR1 is MNHEY, CDR2 SMNVEV (reference sequence). CDR3 length: 14 amino acids. V shed 1 base and J shed 1 base, with 4 bases lying between them. In nucleotides, the CDR3 is TGTGCCAGCAGTTTATTCGAGAACACCGGGGAGCTGTTTTTT. This encodes CASSLFENTGELFF.

This rearrangement joins TRBV4-1 to TRBJ2-1, with D uncertain. V was clipped by 0 bases and J by 9 bases, with 6 bases between them. The CDR3 runs to 12 residues. Germline V CDR1 and CDR2: MGHRA, YSYEKL. In DNA, the CDR3 is TGCGCCAGCAGCCAAGATCAAGGTGAGCAGTTCTTC. Protein: CASSQDQGEQFF.

In this sample, this clonotype turned up a few times. This chain joins TRBV10-3 and TRBJ1-2; D call uncertain. V lost 3 bases to trimming and J lost 9 bases, with 8 bases between them. The CDR3 length is 11 residues. From germline, CDR1 is ENHRY and CDR2 SYGVKD. CDR3 protein: CAISDTRSYTF. The CDR3 DNA sequence: TGTGCCATCAGTGACACCAGGAGCTACACCTTC.

The rearrangement links TRBV28 to TRBJ2-7; D gene unclear. The CDR3 contains 13 residues. V lost 4 bases to trimming and J lost 0 bases, with 7 bases between them. Germline V gene sequence: CDR1 MDHEN, CDR2 SYDVKM. The CDR3 region is CASSYRSSYEQYV. The CDR3 DNA reads TGTGCCAGCAGTTATAGGAGCTCCTACGAGCAGTACGTC.

In its sample, this clonotype was seen many times. The genes are TRBV7-9 and TRBJ2-7, with TRBD1 matching 7 bases. CDR3 length equals 15 residues. Germline trimming cut 5 bases from V and 3 bases from J; bases unmatched to any gene: 10. Germline V gene sequence: CDR1 SEHNR, CDR2 FQNEAQ (reference sequence). CDR3 DNA: TGTGCCAGCAGCCCGCGACAGGGATTGAACTACGAGCAGTACTTC. It translates to CASSPRQGLNYEQYF. Complete variable domain (other parts from reference TRBV7-9 and TRBJ2-7): DTGVSQNPRHKITKRGQNVTFRCDPISEHNRLYWYRQTLGQGPEFLTYFQNEAQLEKSRLLSDRFSAERPKGSFSTLEIQRTEQGDSAMYLCASSPRQGLNYEQYFGPGTRLTVT.

The chain couples TRBV5-1 to TRBJ2-7; 9 bases are a match to TRBD1. Unmatched junction bases numbered 13, after V lost 4 bases and J lost 5 bases. The CDR3 spans 16 residues. The germline CDR1 and CDR2 sequences are SGHRS and YFSETQ. The chain's CDR3 is CASSRHSGTGLDEQYF. In DNA form, the CDR3 reads TGCGCCAGCAGCCGGCACAGTGGGACAGGGCTTGACGAGCAGTACTTC.

This chain joins TRBV4-1 and TRBJ2-7; 10 bases line up with TRBD1. The V gene's germline CDR1 is MGHRA and CDR2 YSYEKL. V dropped 2 bases and J dropped 3; count of bases not matched to a gene: 1. This CDR3 region has 14 residues. The CDR3, as DNA: TGCGCCAGCAGCCAACGGACAGGGGGCTACGAGCAGTACTTC. The encoded protein is CASSQRTGGYEQYF.

In this sample, this clonotype turned up a few times. V usage is TRBV10-3 and J usage is TRBJ2-2; 7 bases are shared with TRBD1. CDR1 is ENHRY and CDR2 is SYGVKD in the germline V gene. This CDR3 has 19 residues. The V and J ends lost 3 bases and 3 bases, in that order; junction bases with no gene match: 16. This chain's CDR3 is CAISELDREKFEDTGELFF. In DNA form, the CDR3 reads TGTGCCATCAGTGAACTTGACAGGGAGAAGTTTGAGGACACCGGGGAGCTGTTTTTT.

As regards this clonotype: The junction and the germline gene differ at one end; a read error may be behind it. The rearrangement links TRBV6-6 to TRBJ2-5; 9 bases fit TRBD2. There are 11 residues in the CDR3. Germline loops: CDR1 MNHNY, CDR2 SVGAGI (reference sequence). The CDR3 DNA is TGTGCCAGCAGTCGGGGCGGGACTAGCTGCTTC. This sequence encodes CASSRGGTSCF.

The chain carries TRBV13 and TRBJ2-3; 7 bases map to TRBD2. The CDR3 sequence is 16 residues long. Looked up from germline, CDR1 is PRHDT and CDR2 is FYEKMQ (reference sequence). V lost 4 bases, J lost 6 bases, and 13 bases stayed unmatched. The CDR3 loop reads CASSSAYRTSADTQYF. The CDR3 region has the DNA TGTGCCAGCAGCTCCGCATATCGTACTAGCGCCGATACGCAGTATTTT.

A few counts support this clonotype. The rearrangement uses TRBV4-2 and TRBJ2-2; D possibly uses TRBD1 or TRBD2 (5 bases each). The germline V gene has CDR1 LGHNA and CDR2 YNFKEQ. Trimming took 0 bases from V and 6 from J, leaving 14 bases between them. The CDR3 sequence is 16 residues long. The CDR3 DNA is TGTGCCAGCAGCCAAGATCGAGGGACCCTGGCCGGGGAGCTGTTTTTT. Amino acid sequence: CASSQDRGTLAGELFF.

This clonotype has just a few counts. The chain couples TRBV4-1 to TRBJ1-4, with 9 bases identical to TRBD1. V lost 1 base and J lost 7; bases outside the gene matches: 4. CDR3 length equals 15 residues. In germline, CDR1 is MGHRA, CDR2 YSYEKL. The DNA for the CDR3 is TGCGCCAGCAGCCAAGGGGGACAGGGTGGTGAAAAACTGTTTTTT. This encodes CASSQGGQGGEKLFF.

This clonotype occurred a few times. The chain joins TRBV6-6 to TRBJ2-7, with 7 bases identical to TRBD1. The CDR3 runs to 10 residues. The germline V gene has CDR1 MNHNY and CDR2 SVGAGI (reference sequence). Trimming took 11 bases from V and 5 from J; bases not matched to a gene: 3. The CDR3 is CAVQGDEQYF. The CDR3 DNA follows: TGTGCCGTTCAGGGGGACGAGCAGTACTTC.